This paragraph reports one T cell receptor beta chain. Its antigen is still unknown. The people who gave samples were healthy Caucasians from Russia, aged roughly 6 to 90. This entry comes from a study of blood T cells in healthy people across ages. Findings of the study overall: Naive CD4+ cells and diversity were both higher in long-lived donors than in aged donors.

For the second PCR, which ran for roughly 6 to 12 cycles, a sample-barcoded 5' primer and a J-beta primer mix were used. TCRdb reanalysed the 5' RACE reads using MiXCR and keeps one entry per CDR3 protein. The sample lists about 650,000 distinct CDR3 sequences; roughly 32% were seen once. The germline V and J ends were trimmed by 7 bases and 11 bases, with 20 bases remaining between them. This CDR3 comprises 13 residues. Germline V CDR1 and CDR2: LGHNA, YNFKEQ. The TCR was taken from an elderly woman in good health. Sequencing input: blood. The chain carries TRBV4-2 and TRBJ1-1; no clear D. CDR3 DNA sequence: TGTGCCAGCACCGATGTCCCGATAGGGAAGGCTTTCTTT. It translates to CASTDVPIGKAFF.